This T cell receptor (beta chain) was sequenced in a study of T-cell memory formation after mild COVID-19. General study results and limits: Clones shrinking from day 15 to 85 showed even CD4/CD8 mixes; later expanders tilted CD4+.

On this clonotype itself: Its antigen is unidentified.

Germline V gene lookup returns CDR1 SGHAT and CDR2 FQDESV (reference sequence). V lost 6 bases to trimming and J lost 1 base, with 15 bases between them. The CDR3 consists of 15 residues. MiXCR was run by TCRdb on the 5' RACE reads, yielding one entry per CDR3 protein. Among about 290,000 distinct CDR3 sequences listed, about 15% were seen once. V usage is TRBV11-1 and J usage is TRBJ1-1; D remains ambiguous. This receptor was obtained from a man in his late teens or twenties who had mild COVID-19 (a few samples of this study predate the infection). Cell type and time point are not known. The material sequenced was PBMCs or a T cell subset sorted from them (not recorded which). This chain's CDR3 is CASSDRTRPNTEAFF. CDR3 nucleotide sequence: TGTGCCAGCAGTGACCGGACCCGCCCGAACACTGAAGCTTTCTTT.